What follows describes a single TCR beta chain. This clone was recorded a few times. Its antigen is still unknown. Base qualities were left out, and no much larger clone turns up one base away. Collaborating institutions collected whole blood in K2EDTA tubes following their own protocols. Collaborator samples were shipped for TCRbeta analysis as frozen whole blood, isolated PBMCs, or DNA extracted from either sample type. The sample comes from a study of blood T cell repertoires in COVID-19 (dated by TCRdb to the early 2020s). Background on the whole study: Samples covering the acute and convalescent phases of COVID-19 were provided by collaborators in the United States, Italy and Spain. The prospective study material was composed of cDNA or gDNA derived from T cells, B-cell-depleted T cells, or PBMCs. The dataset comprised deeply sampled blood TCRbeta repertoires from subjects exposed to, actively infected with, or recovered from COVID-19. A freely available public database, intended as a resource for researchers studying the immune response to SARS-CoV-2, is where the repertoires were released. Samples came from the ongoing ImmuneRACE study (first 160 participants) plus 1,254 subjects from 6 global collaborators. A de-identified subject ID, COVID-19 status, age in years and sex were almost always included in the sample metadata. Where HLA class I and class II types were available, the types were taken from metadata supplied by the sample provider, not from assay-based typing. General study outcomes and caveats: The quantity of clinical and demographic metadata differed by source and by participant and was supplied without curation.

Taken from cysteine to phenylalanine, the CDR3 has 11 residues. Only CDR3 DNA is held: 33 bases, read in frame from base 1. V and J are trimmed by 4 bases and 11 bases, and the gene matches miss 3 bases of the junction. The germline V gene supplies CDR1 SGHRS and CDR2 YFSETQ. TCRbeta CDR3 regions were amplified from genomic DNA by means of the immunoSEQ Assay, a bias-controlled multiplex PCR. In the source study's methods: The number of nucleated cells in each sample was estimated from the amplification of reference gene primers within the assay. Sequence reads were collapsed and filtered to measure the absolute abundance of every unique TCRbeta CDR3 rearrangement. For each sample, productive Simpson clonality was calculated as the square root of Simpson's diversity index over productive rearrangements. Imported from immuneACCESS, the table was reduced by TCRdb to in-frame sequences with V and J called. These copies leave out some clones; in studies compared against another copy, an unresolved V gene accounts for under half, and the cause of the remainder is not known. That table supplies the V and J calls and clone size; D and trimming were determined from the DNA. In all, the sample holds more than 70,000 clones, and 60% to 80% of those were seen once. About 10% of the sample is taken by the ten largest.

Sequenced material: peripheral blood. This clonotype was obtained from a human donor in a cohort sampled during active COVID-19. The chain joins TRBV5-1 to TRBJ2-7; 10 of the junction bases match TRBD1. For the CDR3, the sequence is CASSRGQGKYF. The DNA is TGCGCCAGCAGCAGGGGACAGGGGAAGTACTTC. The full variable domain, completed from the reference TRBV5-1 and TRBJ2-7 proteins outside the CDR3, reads KAGVTQTPRYLIKTRGQQVTLSCSPISGHRSVSWYQQTPGQGLQFLFEYFSETQRNKGNFPGRFSGRQFSNSRSEMNVSTLELGDSALYLCASSRGQGKYFGPGTRLTVT.